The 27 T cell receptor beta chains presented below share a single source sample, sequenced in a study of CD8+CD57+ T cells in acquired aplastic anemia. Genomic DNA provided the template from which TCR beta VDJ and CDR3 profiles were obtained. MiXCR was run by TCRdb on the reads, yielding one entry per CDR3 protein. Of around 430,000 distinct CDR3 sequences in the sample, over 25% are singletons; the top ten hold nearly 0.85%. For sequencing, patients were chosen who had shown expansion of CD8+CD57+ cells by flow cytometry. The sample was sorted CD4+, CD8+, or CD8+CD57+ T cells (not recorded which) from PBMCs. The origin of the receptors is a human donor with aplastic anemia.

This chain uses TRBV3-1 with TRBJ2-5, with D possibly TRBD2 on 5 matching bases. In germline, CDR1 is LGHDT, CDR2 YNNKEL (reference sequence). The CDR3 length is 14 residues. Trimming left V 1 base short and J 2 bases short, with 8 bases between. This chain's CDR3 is CASSQVRGQETQYF. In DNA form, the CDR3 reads TGTGCCAGCAGCCAAGTACGGGGACAAGAGACCCAGTACTTC.

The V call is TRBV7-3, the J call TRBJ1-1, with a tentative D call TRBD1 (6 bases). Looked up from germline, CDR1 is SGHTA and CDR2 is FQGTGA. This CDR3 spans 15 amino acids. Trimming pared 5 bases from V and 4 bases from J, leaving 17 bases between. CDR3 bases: TGTGCCAGCAGCCCCAGTCCGGGGGCAATCACTGAAGCTTTCTTT. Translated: CASSPSPGAITEAFF.

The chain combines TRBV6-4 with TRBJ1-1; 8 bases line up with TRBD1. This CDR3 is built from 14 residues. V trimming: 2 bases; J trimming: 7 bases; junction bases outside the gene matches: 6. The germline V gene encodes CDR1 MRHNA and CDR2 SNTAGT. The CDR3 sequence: CASSDDRGEDEAFF. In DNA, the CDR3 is TGTGCCAGCAGTGACGACAGGGGTGAGGATGAAGCTTTCTTT.

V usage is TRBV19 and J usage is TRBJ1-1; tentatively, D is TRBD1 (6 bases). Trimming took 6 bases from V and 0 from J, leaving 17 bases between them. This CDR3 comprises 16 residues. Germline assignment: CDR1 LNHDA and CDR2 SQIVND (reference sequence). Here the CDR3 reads CASRKTPGQLNTEAFF. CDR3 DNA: TGTGCCAGTAGGAAGACACCGGGACAACTGAACACTGAAGCTTTCTTT.

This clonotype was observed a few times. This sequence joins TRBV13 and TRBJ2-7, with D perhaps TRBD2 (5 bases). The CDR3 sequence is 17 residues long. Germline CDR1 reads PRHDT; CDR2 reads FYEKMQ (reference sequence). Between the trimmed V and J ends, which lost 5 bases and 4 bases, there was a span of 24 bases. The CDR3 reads CASSHTSSVATAYEQYF. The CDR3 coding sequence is TGTGCCAGCAGCCATACCTCCTCTGTAGCGACCGCTTACGAGCAGTACTTC. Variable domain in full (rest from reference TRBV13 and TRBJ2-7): AAGVIQSPRHLIKEKRETATLKCYPIPRHDTVYWYQQGPGQDPQFLISFYEKMQSDKGSIPDRFSAQQFSDYHSELNMSSLELGDSALYFCASSHTSSVATAYEQYFGPGTRLTVT.

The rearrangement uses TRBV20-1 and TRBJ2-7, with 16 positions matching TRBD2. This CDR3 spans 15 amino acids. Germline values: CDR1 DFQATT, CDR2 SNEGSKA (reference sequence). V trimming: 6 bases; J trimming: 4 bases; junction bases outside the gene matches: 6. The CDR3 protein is CSATGLAGGKYEQYF. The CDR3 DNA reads TGCAGTGCCACGGGACTAGCGGGGGGGAAGTACGAGCAGTACTTC.

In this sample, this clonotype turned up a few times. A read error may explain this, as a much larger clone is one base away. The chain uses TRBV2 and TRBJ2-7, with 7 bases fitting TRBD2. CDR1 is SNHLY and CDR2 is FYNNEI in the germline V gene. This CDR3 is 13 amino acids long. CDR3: CASGGGASYEQCF. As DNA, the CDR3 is TGTGCCAGTGGGGGGGGAGCCTCCTACGAGCAGTGCTTC. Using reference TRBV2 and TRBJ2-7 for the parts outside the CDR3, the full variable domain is EPEVTQTPSHQVTQMGQEVILRCVPISNHLYFYWYRQILGQKVEFLVSFYNNEISEKSEIFDDQFSVERPDGSNFTLKIRSTKLEDSAMYFCASGGGASYEQCFGPGTRLTVT.

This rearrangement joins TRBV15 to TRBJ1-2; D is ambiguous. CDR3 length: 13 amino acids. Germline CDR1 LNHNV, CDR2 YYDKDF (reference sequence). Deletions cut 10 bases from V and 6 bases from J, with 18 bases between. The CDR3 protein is CASSPEGLNGYTF. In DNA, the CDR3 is TGTGCCAGCTCACCGGAGGGATTGAATGGCTACACCTTC. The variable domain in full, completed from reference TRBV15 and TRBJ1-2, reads DAMVIQNPRYQVTQFGKPVTLSCSQTLNHNVMYWYQQKSSQAPKLLFHYYDKDFNNEADTPDNFQSRRPNTSFCFLDIRSPGLGDTAMYLCASSPEGLNGYTFGSGTRLTVV.

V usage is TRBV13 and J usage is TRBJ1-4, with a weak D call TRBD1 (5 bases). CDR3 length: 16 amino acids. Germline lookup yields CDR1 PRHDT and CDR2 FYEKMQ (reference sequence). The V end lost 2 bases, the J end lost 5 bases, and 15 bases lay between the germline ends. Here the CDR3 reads CASSLSTRVTNEKLFF. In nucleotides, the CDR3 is TGTGCCAGCAGCTTATCGACCAGGGTAACAAATGAAAAACTGTTTTTT.

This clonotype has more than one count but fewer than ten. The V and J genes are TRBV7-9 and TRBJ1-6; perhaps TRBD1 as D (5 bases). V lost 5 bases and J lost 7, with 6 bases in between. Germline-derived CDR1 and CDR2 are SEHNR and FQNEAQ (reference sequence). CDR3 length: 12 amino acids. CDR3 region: CASSRQNSPLHF. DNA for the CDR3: TGTGCCAGCAGCAGACAGAATTCACCCCTCCACTTT. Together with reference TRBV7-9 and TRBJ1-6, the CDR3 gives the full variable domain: DTGVSQNPRHKITKRGQNVTFRCDPISEHNRLYWYRQTLGQGPEFLTYFQNEAQLEKSRLLSDRFSAERPKGSFSTLEIQRTEQGDSAMYLCASSRQNSPLHFGNGTRLTVT.

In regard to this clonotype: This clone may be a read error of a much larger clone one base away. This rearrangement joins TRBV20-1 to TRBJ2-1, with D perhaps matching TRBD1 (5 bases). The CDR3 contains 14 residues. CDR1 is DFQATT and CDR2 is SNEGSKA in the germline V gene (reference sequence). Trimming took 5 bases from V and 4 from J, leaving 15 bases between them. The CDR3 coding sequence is TGCAGTGCTGGCACGGGCAGGGAATACAATGAGCAGTTCTTC. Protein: CSAGTGREYNEQFF.

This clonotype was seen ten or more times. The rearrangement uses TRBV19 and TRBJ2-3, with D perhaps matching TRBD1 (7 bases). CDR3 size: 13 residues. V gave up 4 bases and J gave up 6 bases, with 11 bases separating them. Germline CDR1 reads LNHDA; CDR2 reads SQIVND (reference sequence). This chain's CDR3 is CASSTGGWDTQYF. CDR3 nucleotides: TGTGCCAGTAGTACAGGGGGGTGGGATACGCAGTATTTT.

CDR3 loop: CASSLALIRDRPPQQYF. The DNA for the CDR3 is TGTGCCAGCAGCTTAGCGCTTATCCGGGACAGGCCTCCACAGCAGTACTTC. V and J are TRBV7-8 and TRBJ2-7; 8 nucleotides agree with TRBD1. The CDR3 extends over 17 amino acids. The germline CDR1 and CDR2 sequences are SGHVS and FQNEAQ. V shed 0 bases, J shed 8 bases, and the junction held 15 bases outside the gene matches. The variable domain in full, completed from reference TRBV7-8 and TRBJ2-7, reads GAGVSQSPRYKVAKRGQDVALRCDPISGHVSLFWYQQALGQGPEFLTYFQNEAQLDKSGLPSDRFFAERPEGSVSTLKIQRTQQEDSAVYLCASSLALIRDRPPQQYFGPGTRLTVT.

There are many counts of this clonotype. The CDR3 here is CAISDQPTDFYGYTF. As DNA, the CDR3 is TGTGCCATCAGTGACCAACCGACGGACTTCTATGGCTACACCTTC. The chain combines TRBV10-3 with TRBJ1-2; no reliable D call. The CDR3 is made up of 15 amino acids. Germline V gives CDR1 ENHRY, CDR2 SYGVKD. The V gene lost 3 bases and the J gene lost 4 bases, with 15 bases spanning the gap.

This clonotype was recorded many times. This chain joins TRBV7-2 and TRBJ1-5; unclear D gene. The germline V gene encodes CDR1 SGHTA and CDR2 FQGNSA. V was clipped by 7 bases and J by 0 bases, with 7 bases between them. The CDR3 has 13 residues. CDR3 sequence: CASTPGSNQPQHF. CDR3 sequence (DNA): TGTGCCAGCACTCCAGGTAGCAATCAGCCCCAGCATTTT. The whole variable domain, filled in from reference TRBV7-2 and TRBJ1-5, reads GAGVSQSPSNKVTEKGKDVELRCDPISGHTALYWYRQSLGQGLEFLIYFQGNSAPDKSGLPSDRFSAERTGGSVSTLTIQRTQQEDSAVYLCASTPGSNQPQHFGDGTRLSIL.

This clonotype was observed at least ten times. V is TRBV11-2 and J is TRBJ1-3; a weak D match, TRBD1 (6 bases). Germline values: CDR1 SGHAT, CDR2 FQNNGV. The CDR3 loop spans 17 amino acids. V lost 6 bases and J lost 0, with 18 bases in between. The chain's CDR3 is CASRETGQPFSGNTIYF. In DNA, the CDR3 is TGTGCCAGCAGGGAAACCGGACAGCCTTTCTCTGGAAACACCATATATTTT. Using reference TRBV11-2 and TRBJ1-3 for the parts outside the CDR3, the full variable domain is EAGVAQSPRYKIIEKRQSVAFWCNPISGHATLYWYQQILGQGPKLLIQFQNNGVVDDSQLPKDRFSAERLKGVDSTLKIQPAKLEDSAVYLCASRETGQPFSGNTIYFGEGSWLTVV.

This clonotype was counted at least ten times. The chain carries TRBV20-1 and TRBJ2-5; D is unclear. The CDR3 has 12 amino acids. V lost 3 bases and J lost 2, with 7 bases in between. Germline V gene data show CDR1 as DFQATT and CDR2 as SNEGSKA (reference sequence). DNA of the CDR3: TGCAGTGCTAGGGGCGTTCAAGAGACCCAGTACTTC. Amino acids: CSARGVQETQYF.

CDR3 protein: CAWSLGQGDSPLHF. CDR3 nucleotide sequence: TGTGCCTGGAGTCTGGGACAGGGGGATTCACCCCTCCACTTT. The chain is built from TRBV30 and TRBJ1-6, with 11 positions matching TRBD1. V shed 2 bases, J shed 8 bases, and the junction held 2 bases outside the gene matches. CDR3 length: 14 amino acids. Germline V gene lookup returns CDR1 GTSNPN and CDR2 SVGIG (reference sequence).

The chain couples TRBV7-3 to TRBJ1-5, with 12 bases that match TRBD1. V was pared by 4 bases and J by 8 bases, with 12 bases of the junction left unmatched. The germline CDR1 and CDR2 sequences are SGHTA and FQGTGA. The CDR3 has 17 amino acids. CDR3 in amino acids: CASSSRPGTGGVEPQHF. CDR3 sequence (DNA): TGTGCCAGCAGCTCGAGACCCGGGACAGGGGGCGTGGAGCCCCAGCATTTT.

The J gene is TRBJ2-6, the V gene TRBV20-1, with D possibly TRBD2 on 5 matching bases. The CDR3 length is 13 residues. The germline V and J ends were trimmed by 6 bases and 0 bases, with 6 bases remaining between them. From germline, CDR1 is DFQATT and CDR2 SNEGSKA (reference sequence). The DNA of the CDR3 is TGCAGTGCGGGGAGCTCTGGGGCCAACGTCCTGACTTTC. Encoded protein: CSAGSSGANVLTF.

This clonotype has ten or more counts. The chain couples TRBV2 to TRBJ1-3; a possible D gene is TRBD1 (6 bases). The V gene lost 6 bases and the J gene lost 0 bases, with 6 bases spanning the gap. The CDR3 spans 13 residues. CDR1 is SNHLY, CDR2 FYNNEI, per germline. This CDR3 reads CASRDSSGNTIYF. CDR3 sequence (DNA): TGTGCCAGCAGGGACAGCTCTGGAAACACCATATATTTT.

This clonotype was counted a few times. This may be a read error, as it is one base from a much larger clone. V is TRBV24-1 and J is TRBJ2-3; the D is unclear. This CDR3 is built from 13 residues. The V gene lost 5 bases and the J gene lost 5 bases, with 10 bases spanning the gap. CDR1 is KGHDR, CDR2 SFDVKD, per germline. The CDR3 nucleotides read TGTGCCACCAGTGTTCTGGGGAAAGATACGCAGTATTTT. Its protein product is CATSVLGKDTQYF.

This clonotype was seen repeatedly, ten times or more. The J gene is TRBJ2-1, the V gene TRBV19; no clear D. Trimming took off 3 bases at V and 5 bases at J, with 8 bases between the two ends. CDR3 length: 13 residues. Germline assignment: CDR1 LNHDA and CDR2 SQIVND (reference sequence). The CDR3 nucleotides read TGTGCCAGTAGTATCCGGGCCAACAATGAGCAGTTCTTC. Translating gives CASSIRANNEQFF. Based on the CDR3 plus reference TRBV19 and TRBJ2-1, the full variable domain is DGGITQSPKYLFRKEGQNVTLSCEQNLNHDAMYWYRQDPGQGLRLIYYSQIVNDFQKGDIAEGYSVSREKKESFPLTVTSAQKNPTAFYLCASSIRANNEQFFGPGTRLTVL.

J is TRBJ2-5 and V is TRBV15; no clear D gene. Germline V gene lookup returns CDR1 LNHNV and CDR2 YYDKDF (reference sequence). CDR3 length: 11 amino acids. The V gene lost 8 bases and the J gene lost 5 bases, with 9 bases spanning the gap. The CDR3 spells CATSGFETQYF. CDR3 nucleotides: TGTGCCACCTCCGGGTTCGAGACCCAGTACTTC.

The CDR3 DNA reads as TGTGCCATCAGGGGTTCAGGGTATGGCGGCTACACCTTC. It codes for CAIRGSGYGGYTF. The genes are TRBV10-3 and TRBJ1-2, with a weak D call TRBD1 (5 bases). The CDR3 runs 13 residues. Deletions cut 6 bases from V and 8 bases from J, with 16 bases between. Germline assignment: CDR1 ENHRY and CDR2 SYGVKD.

The CDR3 DNA is TGTACCAGCAGCCTCCAGGGTATGGAGACCCAGTACTTC. Translation: CTSSLQGMETQYF. The chain recombines TRBV7-2 with TRBJ2-5; a weak D match, TRBD1 (5 bases). Per the germline V gene, CDR1 is SGHTA and CDR2 is FQGNSA. The CDR3 runs 13 residues. V lost 5 bases and J 5 bases, leaving 12 bases between the germline ends.

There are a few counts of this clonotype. In DNA, the CDR3 is TGCAGTGCTAGAGATGAGCGGGGGGGCACAGATACGCAGTATTTT. It is translated as CSARDERGGTDTQYF. This chain uses TRBV20-1 with TRBJ2-3, with 9 bases lining up with TRBD2. This CDR3 spans 15 amino acids. V was clipped by 0 bases and J by 1 base; unmatched bases: 2. Per germline, CDR1 DFQATT and CDR2 SNEGSKA (reference sequence).